This T cell receptor (beta chain) was sequenced for a study of blood T cell repertoires in COVID-19. Study context: Acute-phase and convalescent COVID-19 samples originated in the United States, Italy and Spain.

Trimming removed 4 bases from V and 4 bases from J, with 8 bases in between. The CDR3 has 13 amino acids. The germline CDR1 and CDR2 sequences are PRHDT and FYEKMQ (reference sequence). Only in-frame clones appear in the TCRdb table, and some are missing; sequencing was by immunoSEQ multiplex PCR. The sample includes over 200,000 clones, about 91% of them seen just once. What was sequenced was peripheral blood. The genes are TRBV13 and TRBJ1-3; D gene unclear. The TCR was taken from a woman aged 35 to 49 with acute or convalescent COVID-19. The CDR3 loop reads CASSSGVGNTIYF. DNA for the CDR3: TGTGCCAGCAGCTCCGGGGTGGGAAACACCATATATTTT.